This T cell receptor beta chain was captured in a study of blood T cells in healthy people across ages. Study observations and caveats: Estimates drawn from one million T cells were deemed to understate diversity. When set beside aged donors, long-lived donors presented more naive CD4+ cells and higher diversity.

Peripheral blood was drawn, around 9.5 milliliters per donor. With 3 bases removed from V and 11 bases from J, the gap between germline ends came to 22 bases. The CDR3 length is 15 residues. Looked up from germline, CDR1 is MGHDK and CDR2 is SYGVNS. Alongside a J-beta primer mix, a sample-barcoded 5' primer served in a second PCR lasting 7 to 11 cycles. Each CDR3 protein is one row after TCRdb ran MiXCR on the 5' RACE reads. The table records some 850,000 distinct CDR3 sequences, 20% to 30% of them present only once. This clonotype was counted only a few times. Its matching antigen is unknown. In addition, the sample was reused for a study of T cells of mothers and their children. That source reports: With unrelated pairs as the comparison, related mother-child pairs had a slightly higher overlap that was not significant.

Sequenced: blood. This rearrangement joins TRBV25-1 to TRBJ2-5, with D perhaps assigned TRBD1 or TRBD2 (5 bases each). This TCR derives from a boy between 5 and 17 years old in good health. Here the CDR3 DNA reads TGTGCCAGCAGTGAGGGGCCGGGAAGGGCCGGGGAGCAGTACTTC. Residues: CASSEGPGRAGEQYF.